This passage covers 29 T cell receptor beta chains from one sample sequenced in a study of cytomegalovirus exposure and HLA in healthy donors. Amplification used 60 Vbeta primers and 13 Jbeta primers. Repertoires were generated with immunoSEQ multiplex PCR, while TCRdb's copy carries only in-frame clones and drops some. The repertoire holds roughly 150,000 clones, with around 68% as singletons. The specimen was PBMCs. The receptor set was obtained from a man aged 25-40 years in good health and CMV-seropositive.

The CDR3 loop reads CASSQSSSGSGYEQYF. CDR3 in DNA: TGCGCCAGCAGCCAATCTTCCAGCGGGAGTGGTTATGAGCAGTACTTC. V gene TRBV4-1 combines with J gene TRBJ2-5; 8 bases line up with TRBD2. The CDR3 has 16 amino acids. V was clipped by 2 bases and J by 11 bases; unmatched bases: 16. Germline-derived CDR1 and CDR2 are MGHRA and YSYEKL.

The chain links TRBV6-4 to TRBJ2-1, with a weak D call TRBD2 (5 bases). Germline CDR1 reads MRHNA; CDR2 reads SNTAGT. V was pared by 0 bases and J by 0 bases, with 12 bases between. The length of the CDR3 is 17 residues. This CDR3 is CASSDSWRASSYNEQFF. In DNA form, the CDR3 reads TGTGCCAGCAGTGACTCATGGCGGGCAAGCTCCTACAATGAGCAGTTCTTC.

This clone was seen once. J is TRBJ1-5 and V is TRBV9, with D hard to call. The CDR3 has 15 residues. V shed 0 bases and J shed 4 bases, with 11 bases lying between them. Germline values: CDR1 SGDLS, CDR2 YYNGEE. The chain's CDR3 is CASSVAGSGNQPQHF. The CDR3 DNA reads as TGTGCCAGCAGCGTAGCTGGTTCGGGGAATCAGCCCCAGCATTTT.

The chain employs TRBV7-2 and TRBJ2-1, with TRBD2 matching over 8 bases. CDR1 and CDR2 (germline): SGHTA, FQGNSA. The J segment lost 1 base and the V segment lost 0 bases, leaving 2 bases of the junction unmatched. The CDR3 runs to 16 residues. The CDR3 spells CASSLASGASYNEQFF. CDR3 in DNA: TGTGCCAGCAGCTTAGCTAGCGGGGCATCCTACAATGAGCAGTTCTTC.

On this clone: The same CDR3 is also encoded by other DNA sequences in this sample. This chain connects TRBV30 to TRBJ1-3; possibly TRBD1 for D (6 bases). Germline V gene lookup returns CDR1 GTSNPN and CDR2 SVGIG (reference sequence). The CDR3 has 13 residues. V was cut by 3 bases and J by 1 base, with 7 bases left in between. CDR3 sequence (DNA): TGTGCCTGGAGCAGGGGTTCTGGAAACACCATATATTTT. It encodes CAWSRGSGNTIYF.

In this sample, this clone turned up a few times. The chain employs TRBV18 and TRBJ2-2, with 9 bases fitting TRBD1. CDR1 and CDR2 (germline): KGHSH, LQKENI. The CDR3 loop spans 16 amino acids. The V gene end was trimmed by 3 bases and the J gene end by 5 bases; junction bases not matched to a gene: 7. DNA for the CDR3: TGTGCCAGCTCACCTCTGGACAGGGGTAATACCGGGGAGCTGTTTTTT. Translation: CASSPLDRGNTGELFF.

The chain recombines TRBV4-1 with TRBJ1-2; maybe TRBD1 (5 bases). The V gene's germline CDR1 is MGHRA and CDR2 YSYEKL. The germline V and J ends were trimmed by 0 bases and 0 bases, with 11 bases remaining between them. This CDR3 comprises 16 residues. The CDR3 nucleotides read TGCGCCAGCAGCCAAGAGATGACAGCTCCTAACTATGGCTACACCTTC. It specifies CASSQEMTAPNYGYTF.

The chain joins TRBV7-3 to TRBJ2-1; D may be TRBD1 (6 bases). Trimming removed 5 bases from V and 1 base from J, with 12 bases in between. The CDR3 contains 15 residues. CDR1 is SGHTA, CDR2 FQGTGA, per germline. The CDR3 region is CASSPLDSSYNEQFF. Here the CDR3 DNA reads TGTGCCAGCAGCCCCCTGGACAGTTCCTACAATGAGCAGTTCTTC.

The V and J genes are TRBV2 and TRBJ1-2; no clear D. Trimming shortened V by 4 bases and J by 7 bases, and 19 bases separated the two germline ends. CDR1 is SNHLY and CDR2 is FYNNEI in the germline V gene. The CDR3 has 15 amino acids. As DNA, the CDR3 is TGTGCCAGCAGTGCCGCTGACGGTCTAACTAGTGGCTACACCTTC. It encodes CASSAADGLTSGYTF.

This rearrangement joins TRBV5-1 to TRBJ2-5, with 7 bases that match TRBD1. The DNA end favors TRBJ2-7, so the J call may be wrong. This CDR3 region has 15 residues. Per the germline V gene, CDR1 is SGHRS and CDR2 is YFSETQ. In DNA, the CDR3 is TGCGCCAGCAGCCCGACGGGACAGCCGACCTACGAGCAGTACTTC. Its protein product is CASSPTGQPTYEQYF.

V is TRBV7-9 and J is TRBJ1-2; no clear D gene. There are 13 residues in the CDR3. V gave up 7 bases and J gave up 6 bases, with 15 bases separating them. Per germline, CDR1 SEHNR and CDR2 FQNEAQ (reference sequence). The CDR3 DNA sequence: TGTGCCAGCACCATCGCGGAAAAGGATGGCTACACCTTC. Protein sequence: CASTIAEKDGYTF.

J is TRBJ1-2 and V is TRBV27, with 8 bases matching TRBD1. This CDR3 is built from 14 residues. Germline CDR1 is MNHEY and CDR2 is SMNVEV (reference sequence). Trimming at V came to 2 bases and at J to 6 bases, leaving 5 bases not matched to a gene. CDR3 in DNA: TGTGCCAGCAGTTTAGCAGGACAGGGAAATGGCTACACCTTC. It translates to CASSLAGQGNGYTF.

J is TRBJ1-4 and V is TRBV7-2; perhaps TRBD1 as D (5 bases). V was trimmed by 5 bases and J by 13 bases, leaving 17 bases between them. CDR1 and CDR2 from the germline V gene are SGHTA and FQGNSA. The CDR3 extends over 13 amino acids. CDR3 in amino acids: CASSQGGVARLFF. The CDR3 DNA reads as TGTGCCAGCAGCCAGGGAGGGGTGGCCCGACTGTTTTTT. Full variable domain (remainder filled in from reference TRBV7-2 and TRBJ1-4): GAGVSQSPSNKVTEKGKDVELRCDPISGHTALYWYRQSLGQGLEFLIYFQGNSAPDKSGLPSDRFSAERTGGSVSTLTIQRTQQEDSAVYLCASSQGGVARLFFGSGTQLSVL.

This chain joins TRBV5-1 and TRBJ1-1, with TRBD1 as a possible D gene (5 bases). The CDR3 runs to 14 residues. V was pared by 3 bases and J by 2 bases, with 11 bases between. Germline V gene sequence: CDR1 SGHRS, CDR2 YFSETQ. CDR3 nucleotides: TGCGCCAGCAGCTCCGCTGGGGCTAACACTGAAGCTTTCTTT. Amino acids: CASSSAGANTEAFF.

The J gene is TRBJ1-3, the V gene TRBV2; 9 positions agree with TRBD1. There are 15 residues in the CDR3. After removal of 4 bases from V and 2 bases from J, the junction contained 3 bases not matched to a gene. Germline V gene sequence: CDR1 SNHLY, CDR2 FYNNEI. CDR3 loop: CASSGGQGPGNTIYF. CDR3 in DNA: TGTGCCAGCAGTGGGGGACAGGGTCCTGGAAACACCATATATTTT.

This clone appeared a single time. This chain uses TRBV18 with TRBJ2-5, with 15 bases identical to TRBD2. Germline V gene lookup returns CDR1 KGHSH and CDR2 LQKENI. This CDR3 has 16 amino acids. Trimming took 0 bases from V and 4 from J; bases not matched to a gene: 0. CDR3 sequence (DNA): TGTGCCAGCTCACCACCGGGACTAGCGGGAGGAGAGACCCAGTACTTC. This codes for CASSPPGLAGGETQYF.

The V call is TRBV5-1, the J call TRBJ2-2; no firm D call. Germline V lookup: CDR1 SGHRS, CDR2 YFSETQ. This CDR3 region has 12 residues. Trimming left V 3 bases short and J 6 bases short, with 6 bases between. This CDR3 reads CASSSTAGELFF. The CDR3 nucleotides read TGCGCCAGCAGCTCGACTGCCGGGGAGCTGTTTTTT.

This chain uses TRBV9 with TRBJ1-1; D is undetermined. CDR3 size: 17 residues. The germline V gene has CDR1 SGDLS and CDR2 YYNGEE. V was pared by 0 bases and J by 3 bases, with 18 bases between. The CDR3 reads CASSVEPALWADTEAFF. In DNA, the CDR3 is TGTGCCAGCAGCGTAGAGCCCGCGCTCTGGGCCGACACTGAAGCTTTCTTT.

The chain uses TRBV27 and TRBJ1-3; D gene uncertain. Germline CDR1 MNHEY, CDR2 SMNVEV (reference sequence). The length of the CDR3 is 14 residues. The V end was cut by 8 bases, the J end by 4 bases, with 15 bases between. The CDR3 DNA reads as TGTGCCAGCTCCCAGCCCGGGAGCGGAAACACCATATATTTT. The encoded protein is CASSQPGSGNTIYF.

The chain recombines TRBV27 with TRBJ2-3; TRBD2 agrees at 8 bases. In germline, CDR1 is MNHEY, CDR2 SMNVEV (reference sequence). The CDR3 has 16 residues. Germline trimming cut 3 bases from V and 1 base from J; bases unmatched to any gene: 6. CDR3 sequence (DNA): TGTGCCAGCAGTTTCCGCGGGGGGTGGGGCACAGATACGCAGTATTTT. Protein product: CASSFRGGWGTDTQYF.

This clone was found a few times. The chain employs TRBV6-6 and TRBJ1-5; no definite D call. Germline lookup yields CDR1 MNHNY and CDR2 SVGAGI (reference sequence). V shed 7 bases and J shed 0 bases, with 13 bases lying between them. CDR3 length: 15 residues. Here the CDR3 DNA reads TGTGCCAGCAAGGCGGGAGAATATAGCAATCAGCCCCAGCATTTT. Residues: CASKAGEYSNQPQHF.

The chain employs TRBV19 and TRBJ2-5; 11 positions agree with TRBD1. Germline loops: CDR1 LNHDA, CDR2 SQIVND (reference sequence). Trimming cost V 5 bases and J 8 bases; bases outside gene matches: 7. The CDR3 has 14 residues. CDR3 protein: CASSPTGTGGTQYF. In DNA, the CDR3 is TGTGCCAGTAGTCCAACCGGGACAGGGGGTACCCAGTACTTC. Full variable domain (missing parts from reference TRBV19 and TRBJ2-5): DGGITQSPKYLFRKEGQNVTLSCEQNLNHDAMYWYRQDPGQGLRLIYYSQIVNDFQKGDIAEGYSVSREKKESFPLTVTSAQKNPTAFYLCASSPTGTGGTQYFGPGTRLLVL.

The chain is built from TRBV6-5 and TRBJ2-1; a weak D match, TRBD1 (6 bases). The germline CDR1 and CDR2 sequences are MNHEY and SVGAGI. V shed 11 bases and J shed 4 bases, with 9 bases lying between them. The CDR3 has 11 residues. The CDR3 DNA sequence: TGTGCCGCCCAGGGGTACAATGAGCAGTTCTTC. Its protein is CAAQGYNEQFF.

V gene TRBV5-4 combines with J gene TRBJ1-2, with 9 bases that match TRBD1. Germline V gene data show CDR1 as SGHNT and CDR2 as YYREEE (reference sequence). The CDR3 runs 18 residues. Trimming took 4 bases from V and 0 from J; bases not matched to a gene: 13. CDR3 sequence reads: CASSPGPGTGLSNYGYTF. The CDR3 DNA reads TGTGCCAGCAGCCCGGGTCCCGGGACAGGGCTCTCTAACTATGGCTACACCTTC.

This chain links TRBV9 with TRBJ2-2; 7 bases agree with TRBD2. There are 16 residues in the CDR3. The germline V gene encodes CDR1 SGDLS and CDR2 YYNGEE. Trimming took 9 bases from V and 2 from J; bases not matched to a gene: 13. The CDR3 nucleotides are TGTGCCAACCCCGGCGGCGAGCGGGATAACACCGGGGAGCTGTTTTTT. It encodes CANPGGERDNTGELFF.

This chain links TRBV6-6 with TRBJ1-5, with 12 bases aligning to TRBD1. Looked up from germline, CDR1 is MNHNY and CDR2 is SVGAGI (reference sequence). The CDR3 runs to 16 residues. The trim removed 9 bases at V and 2 bases at J, leaving 8 bases unmatched. CDR3 sequence (DNA): TGTGCCAGTTGGGGACAGGGGGCGCGCGGCAATCAGCCCCAGCATTTT. Its protein is CASWGQGARGNQPQHF.

The chain combines TRBV27 with TRBJ1-6; D not certain. Per germline, CDR1 MNHEY and CDR2 SMNVEV (reference sequence). The CDR3 extends over 14 amino acids. Trimming left V 2 bases short and J 8 bases short, with 10 bases between. The CDR3 loop reads CASSLTRGDSPLHF. In nucleotides, the CDR3 is TGTGCCAGCAGTTTAACCCGGGGAGATTCACCCCTCCACTTT.

The gene calls are TRBV10-2 and TRBJ1-1; 9 nucleotides match TRBD1. V dropped 2 bases and J dropped 0; count of bases not matched to a gene: 7. This CDR3 contains 17 residues. CDR1 WSHSY and CDR2 SAAADI come from the germline V gene. DNA of the CDR3: TGCGCCAGCAGTGAGAGGACAGGGGAATATATGAACACTGAAGCTTTCTTT. Amino acid sequence: CASSERTGEYMNTEAFF.

The rearrangement uses TRBV11-3 and TRBJ2-3; D is possibly TRBD1 (7 bases). V was trimmed by 4 bases and J by 9 bases, leaving 17 bases between them. The CDR3 consists of 14 residues. CDR1 is SGHNT and CDR2 is YENEEA in the germline V gene. The CDR3 nucleotides read TGTGCCAGCAGCTCCGACCAGGGGGGAAGGACGCAGTATTTT. It specifies CASSSDQGGRTQYF.